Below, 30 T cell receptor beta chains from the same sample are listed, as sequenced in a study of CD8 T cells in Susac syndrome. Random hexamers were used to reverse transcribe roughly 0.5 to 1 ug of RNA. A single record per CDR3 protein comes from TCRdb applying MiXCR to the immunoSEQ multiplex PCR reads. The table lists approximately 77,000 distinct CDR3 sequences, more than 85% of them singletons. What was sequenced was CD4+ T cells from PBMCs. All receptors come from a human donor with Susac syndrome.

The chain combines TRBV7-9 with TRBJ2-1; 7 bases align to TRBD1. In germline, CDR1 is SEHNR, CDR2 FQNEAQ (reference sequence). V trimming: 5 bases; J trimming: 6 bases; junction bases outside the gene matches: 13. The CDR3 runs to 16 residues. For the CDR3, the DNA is TGTGCCAGCAGCCAACAGGGGTTTACGGCCGGCAATGAGCAGTTCTTC. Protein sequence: CASSQQGFTAGNEQFF.

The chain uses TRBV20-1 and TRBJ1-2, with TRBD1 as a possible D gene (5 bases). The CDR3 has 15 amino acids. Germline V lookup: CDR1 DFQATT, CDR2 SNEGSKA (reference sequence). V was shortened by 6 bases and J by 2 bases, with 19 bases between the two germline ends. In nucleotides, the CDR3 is TGCAGTGCCAACATAGGACATACACAGAACTATGGCTACACCTTC. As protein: CSANIGHTQNYGYTF.

DNA of the CDR3: TGTGCCAGCTCGCTACACCAGGGACAAGAGACCCAGTACTTC. As protein: CASSLHQGQETQYF. J is TRBJ2-5 and V is TRBV18; TRBD1 might be the D (5 bases). Trimming left V 6 bases short and J 2 bases short, with 13 bases between. CDR3 size: 14 residues. The germline CDR1 and CDR2 sequences are KGHSH and LQKENI.

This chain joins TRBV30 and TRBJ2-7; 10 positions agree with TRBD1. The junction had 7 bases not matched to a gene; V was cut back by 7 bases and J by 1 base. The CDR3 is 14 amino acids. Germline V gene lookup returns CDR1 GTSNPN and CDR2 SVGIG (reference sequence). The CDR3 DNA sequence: TGTGCCTACCGGGACAGGGGTTCGTCCTACGAGCAGTACTTC. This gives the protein CAYRDRGSSYEQYF. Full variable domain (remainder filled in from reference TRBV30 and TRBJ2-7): SQTIHQWPATLVQPVGSPLSLECTVEGTSNPNLYWYRQAAGRGLQLLFYSVGIGQISSEVPQNLSASRPQDRQFILSSKKLLLSDSGFYLCAYRDRGSSYEQYFGPGTRLTVT.

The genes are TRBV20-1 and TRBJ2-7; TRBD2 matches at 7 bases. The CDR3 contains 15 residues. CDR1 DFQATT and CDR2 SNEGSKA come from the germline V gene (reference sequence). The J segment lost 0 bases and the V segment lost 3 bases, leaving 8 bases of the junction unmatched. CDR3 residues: CSARQLAVSSYEQYF. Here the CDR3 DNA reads TGCAGTGCTAGGCAGCTAGCGGTAAGCTCCTACGAGCAGTACTTC.

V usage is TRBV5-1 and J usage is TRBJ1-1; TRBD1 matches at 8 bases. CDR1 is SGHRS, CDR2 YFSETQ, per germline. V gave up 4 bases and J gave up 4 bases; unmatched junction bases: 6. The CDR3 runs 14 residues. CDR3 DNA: TGCGCCAGCAGCCCTCAGGGGGCGCCCACTGAAGCTTTCTTT. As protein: CASSPQGAPTEAFF. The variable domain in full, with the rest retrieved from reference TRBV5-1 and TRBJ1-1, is KAGVTQTPRYLIKTRGQQVTLSCSPISGHRSVSWYQQTPGQGLQFLFEYFSETQRNKGNFPGRFSGRQFSNSRSEMNVSTLELGDSALYLCASSPQGAPTEAFFGQGTRLTVV.

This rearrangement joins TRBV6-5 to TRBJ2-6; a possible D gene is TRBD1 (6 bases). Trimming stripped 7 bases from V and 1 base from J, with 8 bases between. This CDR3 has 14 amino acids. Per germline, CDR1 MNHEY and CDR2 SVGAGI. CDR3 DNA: TGTGCCAGCACGGACAGTTCTGGGGCCAACGTCCTGACTTTC. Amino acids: CASTDSSGANVLTF.

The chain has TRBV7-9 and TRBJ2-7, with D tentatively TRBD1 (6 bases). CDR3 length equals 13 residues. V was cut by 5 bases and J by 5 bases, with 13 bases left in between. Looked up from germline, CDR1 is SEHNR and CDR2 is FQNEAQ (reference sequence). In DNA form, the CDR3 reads TGTGCCAGCAGCCCCCAGGGGTTACACGAGCAGTACTTC. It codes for CASSPQGLHEQYF.

The CDR3 nucleotides are TGTGCCAGCAGCCAAGAAAGGGGGGTTGGGATGAACACTGAAGCTTTCTTT. Translated, it gives CASSQERGVGMNTEAFF. J is TRBJ1-1 and V is TRBV3-1; the D gene is possibly TRBD1 (6 bases). V was trimmed by 0 bases and J by 0 bases, leaving 14 bases between them. In germline, CDR1 is LGHDT, CDR2 YNNKEL (reference sequence). This CDR3 region has 17 residues.

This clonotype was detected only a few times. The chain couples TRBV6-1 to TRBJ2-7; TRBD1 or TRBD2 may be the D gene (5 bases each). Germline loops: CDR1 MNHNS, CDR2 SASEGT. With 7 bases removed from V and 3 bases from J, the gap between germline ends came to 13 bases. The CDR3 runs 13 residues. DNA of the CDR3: TGTGCCAGCAACCGCTTTGGGGGCTACGAGCAGTACTTC. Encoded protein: CASNRFGGYEQYF.

The CDR3 nucleotides read TGTGCCAGCAGTTCCCCGTCCCGGCGGATCCAAGAGACCCAGTACTTC. The encoded protein is CASSSPSRRIQETQYF. The chain has TRBV12-3 or TRBV12-4 and TRBJ2-5, with D unresolved. This CDR3 is 16 amino acids long. Trimming pared 4 bases from V and 1 base from J, leaving 16 bases between.

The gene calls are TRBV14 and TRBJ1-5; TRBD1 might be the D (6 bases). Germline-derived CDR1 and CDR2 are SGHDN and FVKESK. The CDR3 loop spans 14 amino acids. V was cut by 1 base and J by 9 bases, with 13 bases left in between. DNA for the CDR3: TGTGCCAGCAGCCAAGGGGACATTTCGGCGCCCCAGCATTTT. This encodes CASSQGDISAPQHF.

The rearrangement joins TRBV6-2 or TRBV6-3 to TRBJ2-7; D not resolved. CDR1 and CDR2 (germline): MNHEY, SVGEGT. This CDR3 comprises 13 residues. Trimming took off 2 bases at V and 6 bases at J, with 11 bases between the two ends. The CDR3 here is CASSYGGSREQYF. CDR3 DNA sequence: TGTGCCAGCAGTTACGGCGGCAGCCGCGAGCAGTACTTC.

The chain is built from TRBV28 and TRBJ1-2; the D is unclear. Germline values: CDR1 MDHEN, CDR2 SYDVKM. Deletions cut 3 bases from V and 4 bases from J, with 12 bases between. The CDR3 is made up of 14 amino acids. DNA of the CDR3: TGTGCCAGCAGTTTTGGGTCTTTTAGCTATGGCTACACCTTC. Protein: CASSFGSFSYGYTF.

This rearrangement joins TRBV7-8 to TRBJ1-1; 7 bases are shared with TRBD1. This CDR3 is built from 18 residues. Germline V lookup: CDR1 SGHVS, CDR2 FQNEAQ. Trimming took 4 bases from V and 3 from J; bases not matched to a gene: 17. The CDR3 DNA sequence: TGTGCCAGCAGCTCCTCGGGGACAGCCTTATTGCGGGACACTGAAGCTTTCTTT. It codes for CASSSSGTALLRDTEAFF.

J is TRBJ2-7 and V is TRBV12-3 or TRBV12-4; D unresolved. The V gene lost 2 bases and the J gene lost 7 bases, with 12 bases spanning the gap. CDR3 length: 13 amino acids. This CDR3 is CASSLYTGREQYF. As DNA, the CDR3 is TGTGCCAGCAGTTTATATACTGGACGGGAGCAGTACTTC.

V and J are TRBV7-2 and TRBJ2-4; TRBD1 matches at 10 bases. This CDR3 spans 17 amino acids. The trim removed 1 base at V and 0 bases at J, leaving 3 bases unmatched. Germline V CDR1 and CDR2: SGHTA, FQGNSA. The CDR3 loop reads CASSLGQGAGAKNIQYF. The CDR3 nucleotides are TGTGCCAGCAGCTTAGGACAGGGGGCTGGAGCCAAAAACATTCAGTACTTC.

In DNA, the CDR3 is TGCGCCAGCAGCCAAGATTGGGGGGTGCCTGTTAACACTGAAGCTTTCTTT. It encodes CASSQDWGVPVNTEAFF. This chain uses TRBV4-1 with TRBJ1-1, with D possibly matching TRBD1 (5 bases). Germline-derived CDR1 and CDR2 are MGHRA and YSYEKL. V gave up 0 bases and J gave up 2 bases, with 16 bases separating them. This CDR3 contains 17 residues.

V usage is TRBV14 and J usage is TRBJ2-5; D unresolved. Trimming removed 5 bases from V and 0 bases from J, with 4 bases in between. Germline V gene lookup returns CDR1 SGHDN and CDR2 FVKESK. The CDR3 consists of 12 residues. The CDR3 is CASSKHQETQYF. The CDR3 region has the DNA TGTGCCAGCAGCAAGCACCAAGAGACCCAGTACTTC.

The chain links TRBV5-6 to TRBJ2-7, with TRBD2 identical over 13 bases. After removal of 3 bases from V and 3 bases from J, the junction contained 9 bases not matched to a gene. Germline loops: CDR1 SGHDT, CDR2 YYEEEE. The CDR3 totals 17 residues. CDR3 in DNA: TGTGCCAGCAGCTATGGACTAGCGGGAGCCCCGCGCTACGAGCAGTACTTC. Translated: CASSYGLAGAPRYEQYF.

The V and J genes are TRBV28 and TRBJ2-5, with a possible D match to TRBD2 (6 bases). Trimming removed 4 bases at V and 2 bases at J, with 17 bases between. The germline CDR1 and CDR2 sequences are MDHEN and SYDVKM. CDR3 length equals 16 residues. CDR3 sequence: CASSSPRQRAQETQYF. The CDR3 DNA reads TGTGCCAGCAGTTCTCCTCGACAGCGGGCACAAGAGACCCAGTACTTC.

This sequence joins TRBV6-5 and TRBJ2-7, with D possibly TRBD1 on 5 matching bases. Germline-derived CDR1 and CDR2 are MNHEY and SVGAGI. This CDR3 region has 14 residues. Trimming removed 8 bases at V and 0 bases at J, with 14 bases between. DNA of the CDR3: TGTGCCAGCTCCAGGGTACTAAGCTCCTACGAGCAGTACTTC. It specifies CASSRVLSSYEQYF.

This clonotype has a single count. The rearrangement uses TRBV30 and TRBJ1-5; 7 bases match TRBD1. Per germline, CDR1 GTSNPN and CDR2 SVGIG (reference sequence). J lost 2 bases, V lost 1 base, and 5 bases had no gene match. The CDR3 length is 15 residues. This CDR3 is CAWSARGYGNQPQHF. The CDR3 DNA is TGTGCCTGGAGTGCCAGGGGGTACGGCAATCAGCCCCAGCATTTT.

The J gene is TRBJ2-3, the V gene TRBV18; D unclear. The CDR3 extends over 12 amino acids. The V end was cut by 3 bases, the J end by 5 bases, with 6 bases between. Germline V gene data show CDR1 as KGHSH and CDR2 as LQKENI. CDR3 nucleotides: TGTGCCAGCTCACCGATCCGAGATACGCAGTATTTT. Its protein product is CASSPIRDTQYF.

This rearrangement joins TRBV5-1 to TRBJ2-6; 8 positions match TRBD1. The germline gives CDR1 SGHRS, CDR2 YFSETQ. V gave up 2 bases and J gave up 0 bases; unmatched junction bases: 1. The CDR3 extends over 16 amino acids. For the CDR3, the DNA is TGCGCCAGCAGCTTAACAGGGGGCTCTGGGGCCAACGTCCTGACTTTC. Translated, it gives CASSLTGGSGANVLTF. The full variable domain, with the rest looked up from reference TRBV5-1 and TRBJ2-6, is KAGVTQTPRYLIKTRGQQVTLSCSPISGHRSVSWYQQTPGQGLQFLFEYFSETQRNKGNFPGRFSGRQFSNSRSEMNVSTLELGDSALYLCASSLTGGSGANVLTFGAGSRLTVL.

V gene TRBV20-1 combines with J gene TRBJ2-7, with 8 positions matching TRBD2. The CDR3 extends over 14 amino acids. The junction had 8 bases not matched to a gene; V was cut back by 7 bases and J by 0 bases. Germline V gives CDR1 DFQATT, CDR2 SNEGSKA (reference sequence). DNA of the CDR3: TGCAGTGTAACATTAGCGGGAAGCTCCTACGAGCAGTACTTC. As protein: CSVTLAGSSYEQYF.

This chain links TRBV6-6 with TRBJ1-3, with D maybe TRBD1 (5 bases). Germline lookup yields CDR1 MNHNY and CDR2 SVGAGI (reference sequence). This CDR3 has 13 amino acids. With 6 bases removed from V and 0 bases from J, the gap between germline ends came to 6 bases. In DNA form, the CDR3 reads TGTGCCAGCAGGCAGGGCTCTGGAAACACCATATATTTT. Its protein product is CASRQGSGNTIYF.

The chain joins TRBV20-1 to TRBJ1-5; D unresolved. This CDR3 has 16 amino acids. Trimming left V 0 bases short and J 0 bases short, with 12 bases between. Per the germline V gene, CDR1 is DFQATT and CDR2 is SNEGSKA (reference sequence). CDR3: CSAREDTLYSNQPQHF. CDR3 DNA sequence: TGCAGTGCTAGAGAAGACACCCTATATAGCAATCAGCCCCAGCATTTT.

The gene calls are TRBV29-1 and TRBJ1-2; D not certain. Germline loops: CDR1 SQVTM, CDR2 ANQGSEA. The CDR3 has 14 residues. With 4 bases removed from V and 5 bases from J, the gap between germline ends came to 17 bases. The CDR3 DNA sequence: TGCAGCGTTGGATTCCCCGGGTCTTGGTATGGCTACACCTTC. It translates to CSVGFPGSWYGYTF.

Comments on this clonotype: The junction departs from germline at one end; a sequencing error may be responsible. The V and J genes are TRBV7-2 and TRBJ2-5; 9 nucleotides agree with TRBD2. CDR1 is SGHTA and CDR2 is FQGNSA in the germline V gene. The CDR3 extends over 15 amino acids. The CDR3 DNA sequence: TGTGCCAGCAGGGAAAGCGGGAGGCAACAAGAGGCCCAGTACTTC. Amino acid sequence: CASRESGRQQEAQYF.